These T cell receptor beta chains were read from a single sample in a study of shared clonotypes between healthy human individuals. Method: immunoSEQ multiplex PCR; TCRdb's copy keeps in-frame clones and lacks some. The table shows 2 million to 3 million clones, with roughly 93% occurring only once. Sequencing was performed on naive CD4+ T cells from PBMCs. Receptors were obtained from a man between 18 and 35 years old in good health. Some clones in this sample may be carry-over from other donors' samples. CDR3s include the opening cysteine and the closing phenylalanine or tryptophan. The D gene is left open where the match is weak. Clone sizes are given selectively: once, few, many, or a class where the clone is expanded.

TRBD1,TRBJ1-3,TRBV4-3,-,TGCGCCAGCAGCGTCCGGACAGGCCGATCTGGAGTTTTCACCATATATTTT,CASSVRTGRSGVFTIYF
TRBD1,TRBJ2-2,TRBV4-2,-,TGTGCCAGCAGCCAATCAACAGGGGCGAACACCGGGGAGCTGTTTTTT,CASSQSTGANTGELFF
-,TRBJ2-1,TRBV2,-,TGTGCCAGCACTCGAGTGGGACTTGCGACCTACAATGAGCAGTTCTTC,CASTRVGLATYNEQFF
-,TRBJ2-5,TRBV2,-,TGTGCCAGCAGTGGGACTCTCCGGGAGACCCAGTACTTC,CASSGTLRETQYF
-,TRBJ2-1,TRBV19,-,TGTGCCAGTAGTATTGCCCCACACGCGGGACTCTCCTACAATGAGCAGTTCTTC,CASSIAPHAGLSYNEQFF
-,TRBJ2-7,TRBV6-5,-,TGTGCCAGCAGTATGGGACCAAATCCCCGGATGGAGCAGTACTTC,CASSMGPNPRMEQYF
TRBD2,TRBJ2-5,TRBV29-1,-,TGCAGCGCTGTAGCGGGAGGCGGGGAGACCCAGTACTTC,CSAVAGGGETQYF
-,TRBJ1-2,TRBV15,-,TGTGCCACCAGCAATGACGGGACCGTTTGGTATGGCTACACCTTC,CATSNDGTVWYGYTF
TRBD2,TRBJ2-7,TRBV7-3,once,TGTGCCAGCAGCCGGGCGGCGGGGGATTACGAGCAGTACTTC,CASSRAAGDYEQYF
TRBD1,TRBJ1-2,TRBV11-2,-,TGTGCCAGCAGCTTGTCCACCGGACAGGTGGACGTCTATGGCTACACCTTC,CASSLSTGQVDVYGYTF
-,TRBJ1-5,TRBV7-2,few,TGTGCCAGCAGCTTGGGGCAGAGCAATCAGCCCCAGCATTTT,CASSLGQSNQPQHF
-,TRBJ2-7,TRBV28,-,TGTGCCAGCAGTTTTCTCCAGGGCCGTCGGGAGCAGTACTTC,CASSFLQGRREQYF
-,TRBJ2-7,TRBV5-1,-,TGCGCCAGCAGCCCGAACGGGGCCCGCGAGCAGTACTTC,CASSPNGAREQYF
-,TRBJ1-5,TRBV5-1,-,TGCGCCAGCAGCTTAGGTGGGACGGAAAATCAGCCCCAGCATTTT,CASSLGGTENQPQHF
-,TRBJ1-2,TRBV5-4,-,TGTGCCAGCAGCCCCCGGGGAGAAAACTATGGCTACACCTTC,CASSPRGENYGYTF
TRBD1,TRBJ2-7,TRBV19,-,TGTGCCAGTAGCCCGGGACAGGGTGGATACGAGCAGTACTTC,CASSPGQGGYEQYF
-,TRBJ2-1,TRBV11-3,-,TGTGCCAGCAGCCGGAGCTCCTACAATGAGCAGTTCTTC,CASSRSSYNEQFF
-,TRBJ2-5,TRBV7-9,-,TGTGCCAGCAGCTCCCAACAGGGTCGGGAGACCCAGTACTTC,CASSSQQGRETQYF
TRBD2,TRBJ2-4,TRBV13,-,TGTGCCAGCAGCCCGGGGCGGGAGGGCCTGTACGTCAAAAACATTCAGTACTTC,CASSPGREGLYVKNIQYF
-,TRBJ1-5,TRBV28,-,TGTGCCAGCAGTTACCAAGGCCCCACAGGGTTAGGTAGCAATCAGCCCCAGCATTTT,CASSYQGPTGLGSNQPQHF
-,TRBJ1-5,TRBV5-6,few,TGTGCCAGCAGCCACCTAAATCAGCCCCAGCATTTT,CASSHLNQPQHF
TRBD2,TRBJ2-7,TRBV14,-,TGTGCCAGCAGCCGAACGGGACTAGCCCTGTACGAGCAGTACTTC,CASSRTGLALYEQYF
-,TRBJ2-5,TRBV4-2,once,TGTGCCAGCAGCCAAGTCGCGCGGGCCTCCCAAGAGACCCAGTACTTC,CASSQVARASQETQYF
-,TRBJ2-5,TRBV27,-,TGTGCCAGCAGTTCAACGAGAGAGACCCAGTACTTC,CASSSTRETQYF
-,TRBJ2-3,TRBV28,-,TGTGCCAGCAGTCCCTCCGGGATTCTAAGGTCTGACACAGATACGCAGTATTTT,CASSPSGILRSDTDTQYF
-,TRBJ1-1,TRBV7-9,-,TGTGCCAGCAGCCTCGGCAGGGGAGCTTTCTTT,CASSLGRGAFF
-,TRBJ2-3,TRBV6-5,-,TGTGCCAGCAGTCCCGAGGGCGCAGATACGCAGTATTTT,CASSPEGADTQYF
-,TRBJ1-3,TRBV6-6,few,TGTGCCAGCAGTTCCATCGTCTCTGGAAACACCATATATTTT,CASSSIVSGNTIYF
TRBD2,TRBJ2-4,TRBV10-1,-,TGCGCCGGGGACTCCGGGACTAGCGGAAATCTAGCCAAAAACATTCAGTACTTC,CAGDSGTSGNLAKNIQYF
-,TRBJ2-2,TRBV7-2,-,TGTGCCAGCAGCGCTCCGGGACTGAACACCGGGGAGCTGTTTTTT,CASSAPGLNTGELFF
TRBD1,TRBJ1-2,TRBV10-3,-,TGTGCCATCATGTCCGGGACAGCCTATGGCTACACCTTC,CAIMSGTAYGYTF
TRBD2,TRBJ2-1,TRBV6-1,-,TGTGCCAGCAGTGGTCTTAGCGGGAGAAGGAGAGATGAGCAGTTCTTC,CASSGLSGRRRDEQFF
-,TRBJ1-2,TRBV7-9,-,TGTGCCAGCAGCTTAATCAGGGAAGATGGCTACACCTTC,CASSLIREDGYTF
-,TRBJ1-3,TRBV9,-,TGTGCCAGCAGCGCCACGTCGGGAAACACCATATATTTT,CASSATSGNTIYF
-,TRBJ2-7,TRBV19,-,TGTGCCAGTAGTATGGACGGTCCCTACGAGCAGTACTTC,CASSMDGPYEQYF
-,TRBJ1-5,TRBV28,-,TGTGCCAGCAGTTTCAGACGGATTAGCAATCAGCCCCAGCATTTT,CASSFRRISNQPQHF